This TCR beta chain came from a study of blood T cell repertoires in COVID-19. In the original analysis: Estimates of nucleated cell counts were drawn from the amplification of reference gene primers. Repertoires were generated with immunoSEQ multiplex PCR, while TCRdb's copy carries only in-frame clones and drops some. V and J calls and clone size follow that table, whereas D and trimming were derived from the DNA. Among 350,000 to 450,000 clones listed, 75% to 90% were seen once. Trimming shortened V by 1 base and J by 2 bases, and 25 bases separated the two germline ends. The CDR3 has 21 residues.

The chain uses TRBV5-3 and TRBJ2-6; D is perhaps TRBD2 (6 bases). TRBV5-3 is treated as an ORF (open reading frame) with a function not yet certain. This TCR was recovered from a woman between 50 and 59 years old who had recovered from COVID-19. Sequenced material: PBMCs or T cells enriched from blood (not recorded which). This CDR3 reads CARSLFMPGRDSKAGANVLTF. In DNA, the CDR3 is TGTGCCAGAAGCTTGTTTATGCCCGGACGGGACTCCAAAGCTGGGGCCAACGTCCTGACTTTC.